Below, 3 T cell receptor beta chains from the same sample are listed, as sequenced in a study of cytomegalovirus exposure and HLA in healthy donors. Some clones are missing from TCRdb's copy, which holds only in-frame ones; the method was immunoSEQ multiplex PCR. This sample has 50,000 to 65,000 clones, with roughly nine tenths found just once. The specimen sequenced was PBMCs. The receptors derive from a woman in her late teens or twenties in good health and CMV-seropositive.

The rearrangement links TRBV19 to TRBJ1-2; D is undetermined. Germline lookup yields CDR1 LNHDA and CDR2 SQIVND (reference sequence). The V end lost 4 bases, the J end lost 8 bases, and 8 bases lay between the germline ends. The CDR3 loop spans 11 amino acids. This CDR3 is CASSRTEGYTF. In DNA form, the CDR3 reads TGTGCCAGTAGTAGAACGGAGGGCTACACCTTC.

The gene calls are TRBV2 and TRBJ2-1, with a possible D match to TRBD2 (7 bases). Trimming took 0 bases from V and 3 from J, leaving 12 bases between them. Germline V gives CDR1 SNHLY, CDR2 FYNNEI. CDR3 length: 16 residues. In DNA form, the CDR3 reads TGTGCCAGCAGTGAAGCGAGGGGGGGCCTCTACAATGAGCAGTTCTTC. This encodes CASSEARGGLYNEQFF.

The chain combines TRBV5-5 with TRBJ2-7; 10 bases are shared with TRBD1. Germline-derived CDR1 and CDR2 are SGHKS and YYEKEE (reference sequence). V trimming: 0 bases; J trimming: 6 bases; junction bases outside the gene matches: 9. This CDR3 is 16 amino acids long. This CDR3 is CASSLVGTGARGEQYF. In DNA, the CDR3 is TGTGCCAGCAGCTTGGTCGGGACAGGGGCACGGGGCGAGCAGTACTTC. The variable domain in full, completed from reference TRBV5-5 and TRBJ2-7, reads DAGVTQSPTHLIKTRGQQVTLRCSPISGHKSVSWYQQVLGQGPQFIFQYYEKEERGRGNFPDRFSARQFPNYSSELNVNALLLGDSALYLCASSLVGTGARGEQYFGPGTRLTVT.